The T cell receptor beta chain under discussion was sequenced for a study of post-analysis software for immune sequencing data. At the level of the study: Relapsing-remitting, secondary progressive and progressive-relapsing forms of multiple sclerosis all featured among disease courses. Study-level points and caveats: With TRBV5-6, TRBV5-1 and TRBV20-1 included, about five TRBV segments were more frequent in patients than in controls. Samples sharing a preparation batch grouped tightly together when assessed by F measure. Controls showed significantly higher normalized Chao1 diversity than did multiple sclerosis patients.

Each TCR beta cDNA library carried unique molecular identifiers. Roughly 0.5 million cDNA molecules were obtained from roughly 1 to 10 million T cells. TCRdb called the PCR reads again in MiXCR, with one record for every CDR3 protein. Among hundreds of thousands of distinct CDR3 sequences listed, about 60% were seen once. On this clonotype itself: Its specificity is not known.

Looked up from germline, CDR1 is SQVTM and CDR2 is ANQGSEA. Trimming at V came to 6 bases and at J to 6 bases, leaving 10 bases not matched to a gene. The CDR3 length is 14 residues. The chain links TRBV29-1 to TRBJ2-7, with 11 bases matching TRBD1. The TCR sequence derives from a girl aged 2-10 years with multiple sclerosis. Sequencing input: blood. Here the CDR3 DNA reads TGCAGCGTAACACGGGACAGGGGGAGTACCGAGCAGTACTTC. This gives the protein CSVTRDRGSTEQYF.